The rows below give T cell receptor beta chains drawn from one sample of a study of OX40 agonist ivuxolimab in advanced cancers. TCRdb's copy holds only in-frame clones and misses some; the assay was immunoSEQ multiplex PCR. This repertoire shows tens of thousands of clones, around 83% found once; its top ten account for 0.35% to 0.5%. The sequencing used CD4+ or CD8+ T cells sorted from blood, collected in a trial of the OX40 agonist ivuxolimab. The origin of the receptors is an adult with an advanced solid tumor such as melanoma, head and neck, liver or kidney cancer. Each CDR3 is given with its conserved first and last residue.

V gene,J gene,CDR3 protein
TRBV7-9,TRBJ1-2,CASSFRDRVTGYTF
TRBV5-1,TRBJ2-7,CASSLSAGGGAGEQYF
TRBV6-5,TRBJ2-1,CASSYEPSSYNEQFF
TRBV7-6,TRBJ1-2,CASSLEVSSYGYTF
TRBV7-9,TRBJ1-1,CASSLGDRGNTEAFF
TRBV10-1,TRBJ2-3,CASSKESGGRRDTQYF
TRBV19,TRBJ1-5,CASSRQGFNQPQHF
TRBV5-1,TRBJ2-7,CASSKRVSSYEQYF
TRBV7-2,TRBJ2-7,CASSFTGTVSYEQYF
TRBV6-5,TRBJ1-3,CASSYSSRAGANTIYF
TRBV10-1,TRBJ2-7,CASSADRGKTGLYYEQYF
TRBV6-1,TRBJ1-4,CASSGVQVANEKLFF
TRBV18,TRBJ1-2,CASSPGTKGGYTF
TRBV5-6,TRBJ2-5,CASSLLGVRETQYF
TRBV2,TRBJ1-2,CASSEAFRNSLYGYTF
TRBV7-9,TRBJ2-5,CASSLATGRETQYF
TRBV6-5,TRBJ1-1,CASSYSGQVHTEAFF
TRBV5-6,TRBJ2-2,CASSTGRVTGELFF
TRBV30,TRBJ1-2,CAEGQGRYGYTF
TRBV6-6,TRBJ1-5,CASRQLAQGTPQHF
TRBV5-4,TRBJ1-2,CASSLPAGTYTF
TRBV6-1,TRBJ2-7,CASSGTPYEQYF
TRBV14,TRBJ2-3,CASSHLTSSAQYF
TRBV6-5,TRBJ1-2,CASSYDIGALGYTF
TRBV5-1,TRBJ2-3,CASSIGTSTDTQYF
TRBV6-6,TRBJ1-2,CASSSTGGPNYGYTF
TRBV7-9,TRBJ2-1,CASSLDGGRAYNEQFF
TRBV12-1,TRBJ2-3,CASPEGACLSTDTQYF
TRBV5-4,TRBJ2-1,CASSLPGLAGGQFF
TRBV5-1,TRBJ2-3,CASSFVSPGDTQYF
TRBV11-2,TRBJ1-1,CASSPFTGGVEAFF
TRBV5-6,TRBJ1-2,CASSRRIVGYTF
TRBV5-6,TRBJ1-2,CASSRETDGSYTF
TRBV6-5,TRBJ1-5,CASSYIRGGQPQHF
TRBV5-3,NA,CARSPGQGFQETQYF
TRBV2,TRBJ2-1,CASSEFGTSLNNEQFF
TRBV6-6,TRBJ1-3,CASSSRAGEGNTIYF